This entry is about one T cell receptor (beta chain). The data originate from a study of T cells after posttransplantation cyclophosphamide. The assay was immunoSEQ multiplex PCR, and TCRdb's table has in-frame clones only and misses some. The table shows 25,000 to 35,000 clones, with roughly 90% occurring only once. The CDR3 totals 12 residues. V gene TRBV21-1 combines with J gene TRBJ1-2; the listed D gene, TRBD1, was not tested against the DNA. TRBV21-1 is deemed a pseudogene. The sequenced sample consisted of PBMCs. The origin of this receptor is a woman in her forties with a blood cancer, CMV-positive, and with a related stem cell donor. CDR3 coding DNA: TGTGCCAGCAGCAGAGAAAGGGGGAAGTACACCTTC. It yields the protein CASSRERGKYTF.